Each of the 7 T cell receptor beta chains below was sequenced from the same sample in a study of OX40 agonist ivuxolimab in advanced cancers. Method: immunoSEQ multiplex PCR; TCRdb's copy keeps in-frame clones and lacks some. This repertoire shows approximately 64,000 clones, approximately 80% found once; its top ten account for 0.7%. The specimen comprised CD4+ or CD8+ T cells sorted from blood, sampled in a trial of the OX40 agonist ivuxolimab. Source of these receptors: an adult with an advanced solid tumor such as melanoma, head and neck, liver or kidney cancer.

V and J are TRBV27 and TRBJ1-6; D is unclear. The germline gives CDR1 MNHEY, CDR2 SMNVEV (reference sequence). V dropped 2 bases and J dropped 7 bases, with 12 bases sitting between them. The CDR3 is 15 amino acids. In DNA form, the CDR3 reads TGTGCCAGCAGTTTAGAATCGGGGAAAAATTCACCCCTCCACTTT. It translates to CASSLESGKNSPLHF.

This chain joins TRBV10-3 and TRBJ2-1; 11 nucleotides line up with TRBD2. Germline CDR1 reads ENHRY; CDR2 reads SYGVKD. The CDR3 totals 16 residues. The J segment lost 6 bases and the V segment lost 8 bases, leaving 12 bases of the junction unmatched. The CDR3 loop reads CAIGEPGLAEPNEQFF. Written as DNA, the CDR3 is TGTGCCATCGGGGAACCGGGACTAGCGGAACCCAATGAGCAGTTCTTC.

The chain couples TRBV7-2 to TRBJ2-7; D is perhaps TRBD2 (5 bases). This CDR3 has 13 residues. Deletions cut 1 base from V and 4 bases from J, with 8 bases between. The V gene's germline CDR1 is SGHTA and CDR2 FQGNSA. Written as DNA, the CDR3 is TGTGCCAGCAGCTTAGTGGGAGAATACGAGCAGTACTTC. This codes for CASSLVGEYEQYF.

The chain has TRBV5-1 and TRBJ2-3; D possibly corresponds to TRBD2 (6 bases). Germline lookup yields CDR1 SGHRS and CDR2 YFSETQ. The V end lost 3 bases, the J end lost 2 bases, and 13 bases lay between the germline ends. This CDR3 is built from 15 residues. The CDR3 here is CASSSRGVSTDTQYF. CDR3 sequence (DNA): TGCGCCAGCAGCTCTCGCGGGGTCTCCACAGATACGCAGTATTTT. Complete variable domain (other parts from reference TRBV5-1 and TRBJ2-3): KAGVTQTPRYLIKTRGQQVTLSCSPISGHRSVSWYQQTPGQGLQFLFEYFSETQRNKGNFPGRFSGRQFSNSRSEMNVSTLELGDSALYLCASSSRGVSTDTQYFGPGTRLTVL.

The J gene is TRBJ1-3, the V gene TRBV5-1, with a weak D call TRBD1 (5 bases). The V and J ends lost 4 bases and 0 bases respectively, with 14 bases between them. Germline values: CDR1 SGHRS, CDR2 YFSETQ. This CDR3 comprises 16 residues. CDR3 sequence: CASSATGTLSGNTIYF. CDR3 bases: TGCGCCAGCAGCGCAACCGGGACGCTCTCTGGAAACACCATATATTTT.

V and J are TRBV30 and TRBJ1-2, with 10 bases identical to TRBD1. V gave up 2 bases and J gave up 0 bases; unmatched junction bases: 6. Germline lookup yields CDR1 GTSNPN and CDR2 SVGIG (reference sequence). The CDR3 is 16 residues long. DNA for the CDR3: TGTGCCTGGAGTCGGGACAGGGGAATTTCTAACTATGGCTACACCTTC. Translating gives CAWSRDRGISNYGYTF.

V and J are TRBV11-2 and TRBJ1-1; possibly TRBD1 for D (5 bases). Trimming shortened V by 1 base and J by 3 bases, and 9 bases separated the two germline ends. Germline CDR1 and CDR2: SGHAT and FQNNGV. CDR3 length: 14 residues. The CDR3 sequence: CASSLVGTDTEAFF. The CDR3 DNA is TGTGCCAGCAGCTTAGTGGGGACGGACACTGAAGCTTTCTTT.